The rows below give T cell receptor beta chains drawn from one sample of a study of shared clonotypes between healthy human individuals. TCRdb's copy holds only in-frame clones and misses some; the assay was immunoSEQ multiplex PCR. The table records approximately 2,300,000 clones, 85% to 95% of them present only once. Material: naive CD4+ T cells from PBMCs. The source of these receptors is a man younger than 35 in good health. Some clones in this sample may be carry-over from other donors' samples. Each CDR3 is given with its conserved first and last residue. The D gene is left open where the match is weak. Clone size is shown for a subset of rows, as once, few, many or a class of expanded clone.

D	size	V	J	CDR3	DNA
TRBD2	NA	TRBV28	TRBJ2-1	CASSSPGVAGFEQFF	TGTGCCAGCAGCTCCCCGGGAGTAGCGGGTTTCGAGCAGTTCTTC
TRBD2	once	TRBV7-8	TRBJ2-1	CASSLLAGAYNEQFF	TGTGCCAGCAGCTTATTAGCGGGGGCCTACAATGAGCAGTTCTTC
TRBD1	NA	TRBV28	TRBJ1-2	CASSTRTGLYGYTF	TGTGCCAGCAGTACGAGGACAGGTCTCTATGGCTACACCTTC
TRBD1	NA	TRBV6-1	TRBJ2-1	CASSGGTGGEAGAFLEQFF	TGTGCCAGCAGTGGGGGGACAGGGGGCGAAGCGGGAGCGTTTCTTGAGCAGTTCTTC
NA	NA	TRBV14	TRBJ2-5	CASSQVPPETQYF	TGTGCCAGCAGCCAAGTACCCCCGGAGACCCAGTACTTC
NA	NA	TRBV5-4	TRBJ2-6	CASSLGGSGANVLTF	TGTGCCAGCAGCTTGGGCGGCTCTGGGGCCAACGTCCTGACTTTC
TRBD2	NA	TRBV9	TRBJ2-5	CASSPTSGRGLETQYF	TGTGCCAGCAGCCCTACTAGCGGGAGAGGGTTAGAGACCCAGTACTTC
NA	NA	TRBV19	TRBJ2-6	CASSPSGANVLTF	TGTGCCAGTAGCCCGTCTGGGGCCAACGTCCTGACTTTC
NA	NA	TRBV6-5	TRBJ1-1	CASREQGGHTEAFF	TGTGCCAGCAGAGAACAGGGAGGCCACACTGAAGCTTTCTTT
NA	NA	TRBV21-1	TRBJ2-7	CASSSCPAGGSYEQYF	TGTGCCAGCAGCTCCTGCCCAGCGGGAGGGTCCTACGAGCAGTACTTC
TRBD2	NA	TRBV11-2	TRBJ2-5	CASSLGASSGSRETQYF	TGTGCCAGCAGCTTAGGGGCCTCTAGCGGGAGTCGGGAGACCCAGTACTTC
NA	NA	TRBV11-2	TRBJ2-4	CASSPRAAKNIQYF	TGTGCCAGCAGCCCCCGCGCGGCCAAAAACATTCAGTACTTC
TRBD2	NA	TRBV4-3	TRBJ2-1	CASSQGRTSGLSWGYNEQFF	TGCGCCAGCAGCCAAGGTCGGACTAGCGGATTATCCTGGGGATACAATGAGCAGTTCTTC
TRBD2	NA	TRBV28	TRBJ2-1	CASTPSGGGDEQFF	TGTGCCAGCACCCCTAGCGGGGGTGGCGATGAGCAGTTCTTC
TRBD1	NA	TRBV28	TRBJ2-2	CASSLGDRGLGVELFF	TGTGCCAGCAGTTTGGGAGACAGGGGGCTCGGTGTAGAGCTGTTTTTT
NA	NA	TRBV2	TRBJ2-3	CASRPRGGVTDTQYF	TGTGCCAGCAGGCCCAGGGGAGGCGTCACAGATACGCAGTATTTT
TRBD1	NA	TRBV7-2	TRBJ2-7	CASRSDRGSYEQYF	TGTGCCAGCAGGTCGGACAGGGGCTCCTACGAGCAGTACTTC
TRBD2	NA	TRBV2	TRBJ2-2	CASKREHTGELFF	TGTGCCAGCAAGCGGGAACACACCGGGGAGCTGTTTTTT
NA	NA	TRBV18	TRBJ2-7	CASSRGTGSYEQYF	TGTGCCAGCTCACGGGGTACAGGATCCTACGAGCAGTACTTC
NA	NA	TRBV5-8	TRBJ2-1	CASSLPPGRQFF	TGTGCCAGCAGCTTACCCCCGGGCCGACAGTTCTTC
NA	NA	TRBV28	TRBJ1-3	CASSLESGNTIYF	TGTGCCAGCAGTTTAGAATCTGGAAACACCATATATTTT
NA	NA	TRBV2	TRBJ2-7	CASRPDPNEQYF	TGTGCCAGCAGACCAGACCCCAACGAGCAGTACTTC
NA	NA	TRBV7-2	TRBJ2-5	CASSLMGTQETQYF	TGTGCCAGCAGCTTAATGGGAACCCAAGAGACCCAGTACTTC
NA	NA	TRBV15	TRBJ1-5	CATSRGRVVEQPQHF	TGTGCCACCAGCAGAGGAAGGGTTGTTGAGCAGCCCCAGCATTTT
NA	NA	TRBV19	TRBJ2-2	CASFSVGTGELFF	TGTGCCAGTTTTAGCGTCGGCACCGGGGAGCTGTTTTTT
TRBD1	NA	TRBV6-5	TRBJ2-7	CASSYGTDVTYEQYF	TGTGCCAGCAGTTACGGGACAGACGTTACCTACGAGCAGTACTTC
NA	once	TRBV28	TRBJ1-2	CASSLGSLRGYGYTF	TGTGCCAGCAGTTTAGGCTCTTTACGCGGCTATGGCTACACCTTC
NA	NA	TRBV10-3	TRBJ1-2	CAISEAYREKGGYTF	TGTGCCATCAGTGAGGCATACAGGGAGAAGGGAGGCTACACCTTC
TRBD2	NA	TRBV4-2	TRBJ2-2	CASSSGTSDTGELFF	TGTGCCAGCAGCTCTGGGACTAGCGACACCGGGGAGCTGTTTTTT
TRBD1	NA	TRBV19	TRBJ2-3	CASSQTGGREDTQYF	TGTGCCAGTAGCCAAACAGGGGGCCGTGAAGATACGCAGTATTTT
TRBD1	NA	TRBV10-1	TRBJ2-2	CASSFRQGVPGELFF	TGCGCCAGCAGTTTCCGACAGGGGGTACCCGGGGAGCTGTTTTTT
NA	NA	TRBV6-5	TRBJ1-5	CASRQAGVYQPQHF	TGTGCCAGCAGGCAAGCAGGAGTTTATCAGCCCCAGCATTTT
NA	NA	TRBV28	TRBJ1-3	CASSLSSGAVWGDTIYF	TGTGCCAGCAGTTTAAGTTCCGGGGCGGTTTGGGGGGACACCATATATTTT
NA	NA	TRBV11-2	TRBJ2-2	CASSPNRVGTGELFF	TGTGCCAGCAGCCCCAACAGGGTAGGGACCGGGGAGCTGTTTTTT
TRBD2	NA	TRBV9	TRBJ2-6	CASSGGLASGSAGANVLTF	TGTGCCAGCAGCGGGGGGCTGGCTAGCGGGAGTGCTGGGGCCAACGTCCTGACTTTC
NA	NA	TRBV5-1	TRBJ1-1	CASSLGRRTEAFF	TGCGCCAGCAGCTTGGGGAGGCGGACTGAAGCTTTCTTT
TRBD1	NA	TRBV4-2	TRBJ1-2	CASSQDQGAVYGYTF	TGTGCCAGCAGCCAAGATCAGGGGGCGGTTTACGGCTACACCTTC
TRBD1	NA	TRBV7-2	TRBJ1-3	CASSPEGGGHGNTIYF	TGTGCCAGCAGCCCGGAGGGAGGGGGCCATGGAAACACCATATATTTT
TRBD2	NA	TRBV5-1	TRBJ2-2	CASSPLKLAGDTGELFF	TGCGCCAGCAGCCCCCTAAAGCTAGCGGGAGACACCGGGGAGCTGTTTTTT
NA	NA	TRBV19	TRBJ2-2	CASSPARERGGELFF	TGTGCCAGTAGCCCCGCTCGGGAAAGAGGCGGGGAGCTGTTTTTT
NA	NA	TRBV6-6	TRBJ1-2	CASTPAGVPYGYTF	TGTGCCAGCACCCCGGCAGGGGTCCCCTATGGCTACACCTTC
TRBD1	once	TRBV5-1	TRBJ1-1	CASSRGGEMRAFF	TGCGCCAGCAGCCGAGGGGGCGAGATGCGAGCTTTCTTT
NA	NA	TRBV7-8	TRBJ2-3	CASNFVVGDTQYF	TGTGCCAGCAACTTCGTGGTAGGAGATACGCAGTATTTT
NA	NA	TRBV5-1	TRBJ2-7	CASSLTEWGEQYF	TGCGCCAGCAGCTTGACAGAATGGGGCGAGCAGTACTTC
TRBD2	NA	TRBV7-3	TRBJ2-2	CASSKTPASGSDTGELFF	TGTGCCAGCAGCAAAACCCCCGCTAGCGGGAGTGACACCGGGGAGCTGTTTTTT
NA	NA	TRBV28	TRBJ1-2	CASSLGRGEVYGYTF	TGTGCCAGCAGTTTAGGCAGGGGAGAGGTCTATGGCTACACCTTC
NA	once	TRBV28	TRBJ2-3	CASSPAGPTDTQYF	TGTGCCAGCAGTCCGGCAGGCCCCACAGATACGCAGTATTTT
TRBD2	NA	TRBV7-9	TRBJ2-1	CASSVLAGAYNEQFF	TGTGCCAGCAGCGTTCTAGCGGGAGCATACAATGAGCAGTTCTTC
TRBD2	NA	TRBV5-1	TRBJ2-3	CASSLGLATSTDTQYF	TGCGCCAGCAGCTTGGGACTAGCGACTAGCACAGATACGCAGTATTTT
TRBD1	NA	TRBV28	TRBJ1-5	CASQATQGATPESQPQHF	TGTGCCAGCCAAGCAACTCAGGGGGCTACCCCGGAATCTCAGCCCCAGCATTTT
TRBD2	NA	TRBV5-6	TRBJ2-7	CASSLKLAGAYEQYF	TGTGCCAGCAGCTTGAAGCTAGCGGGTGCCTACGAGCAGTACTTC
NA	NA	TRBV27	TRBJ2-3	CASAELGGGGYDTQYF	TGTGCCAGCGCTGAGCTAGGCGGCGGAGGATACGATACGCAGTATTTT
TRBD2	NA	TRBV25-1	TRBJ2-5	CASSDTRGASGRSETQYF	TGTGCCAGCAGTGACACACGCGGAGCTAGCGGGAGGTCAGAGACCCAGTACTTC
NA	NA	TRBV28	TRBJ2-7	CASSLSGVRYEQYF	TGTGCCAGCAGTTTATCGGGAGTTCGCTACGAGCAGTACTTC
NA	NA	TRBV6-5	TRBJ2-3	CASTLDGHTDTQYF	TGTGCCAGCACACTCGACGGCCACACAGATACGCAGTATTTT